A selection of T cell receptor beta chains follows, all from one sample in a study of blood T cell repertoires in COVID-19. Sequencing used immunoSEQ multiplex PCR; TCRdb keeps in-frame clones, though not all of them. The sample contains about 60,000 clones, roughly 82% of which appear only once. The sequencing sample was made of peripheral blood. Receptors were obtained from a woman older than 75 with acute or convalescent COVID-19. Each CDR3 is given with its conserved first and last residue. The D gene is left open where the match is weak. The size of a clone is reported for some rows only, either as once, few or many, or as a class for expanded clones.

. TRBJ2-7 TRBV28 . CASCLGGAWGLGKISYEQYF TGTGCCAGCTGTTTGGGGGGGGCCTGGGGGCTGGGGAAAATCTCCTACGAGCAGTACTTC
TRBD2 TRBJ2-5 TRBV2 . CASRDTGLAQETQYF TGTGCCAGCAGGGATACGGGACTAGCACAAGAGACCCAGTACTTC
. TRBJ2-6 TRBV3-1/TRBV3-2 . CASSPGVSGANVLTF TGTGCCAGCAGCCCCGGGGTCTCTGGGGCCAACGTCCTGACTTTC
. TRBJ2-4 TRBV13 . CASSLKGAKNIQYF TGTGCCAGCAGCTTAAAGGGGGCCAAAAACATTCAGTACTTC
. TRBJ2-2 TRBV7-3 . CASSLTRSGTVGELFF TGTGCCAGCAGCTTGACCCGGAGTGGTACGGTCGGGGAGCTGTTTTTT
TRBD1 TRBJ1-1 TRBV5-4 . CASSLAHRGGEAFF TGTGCCAGCAGCTTGGCCCACAGGGGGGGAGAAGCTTTCTTT
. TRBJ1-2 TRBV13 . CASSKQGGDGYTF TGTGCCAGCAGCAAACAGGGAGGGGATGGCTACACCTTC
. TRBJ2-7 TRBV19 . CASSTRTTQYEQYF TGTGCCAGTAGTACGCGGACTACTCAATACGAGCAGTACTTC
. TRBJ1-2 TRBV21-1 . CASRTPNYGYTF TGTGCCAGCAGGACACCTAACTATGGCTACACCTTC
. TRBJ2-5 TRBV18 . CASSPRANQETQYF TGTGCCAGCTCACCCAGGGCAAACCAAGAGACCCAGTACTTC
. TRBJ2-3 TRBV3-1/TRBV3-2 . CASSQDLTDTQYF TGTGCCAGCAGCCAAGATCTGACAGATACGCAGTATTTT
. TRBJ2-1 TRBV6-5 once CASSYTSSSYNEQFF TGTGCCAGCAGTTATACTTCTAGCTCCTACAATGAGCAGTTCTTC
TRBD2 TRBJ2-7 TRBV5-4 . CASSLDGSGKQYF TGTGCCAGCAGCTTGGACGGTAGCGGGAAGCAGTACTTC
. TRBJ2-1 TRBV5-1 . CASSLSPEAGSEQFF TGCGCCAGCAGCTTGTCTCCGGAAGCCGGGAGTGAGCAGTTCTTC
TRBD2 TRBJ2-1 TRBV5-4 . CASSYPSGRNEQFF TGTGCCAGCAGCTACCCTAGCGGGAGGAATGAGCAGTTCTTC
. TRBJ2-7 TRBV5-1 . CASSLADSGTTYEQYF TGCGCCAGCAGCTTGGCGGATAGCGGTACAACCTACGAGCAGTACTTC
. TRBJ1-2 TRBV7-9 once CASSFDSLYGYTF TGTGCCAGCAGCTTCGACAGCCTCTATGGCTACACCTTC
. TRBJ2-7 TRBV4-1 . CASSPPDTLSYEQYF TGCGCCAGCAGCCCCCCGGACACCCTCTCCTACGAGCAGTACTTC
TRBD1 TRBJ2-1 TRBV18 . CASSQQDRGLLYNEQFF TGTGCCAGCTCACAACAAGACAGGGGGCTACTCTACAATGAGCAGTTCTTC
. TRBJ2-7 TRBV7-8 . CASSLAIRTLSSYEQYF TGTGCCAGCAGCTTAGCGATCAGGACATTAAGCTCCTACGAGCAGTACTTC
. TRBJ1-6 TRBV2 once CASNSRSPLHF TGTGCCAGCAACTCTCGCTCACCCCTCCACTTT
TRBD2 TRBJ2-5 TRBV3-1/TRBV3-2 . CASSQASASGQETQYF TGTGCCAGCAGCCAAGCTTCGGCTAGCGGGCAAGAGACCCAGTACTTC
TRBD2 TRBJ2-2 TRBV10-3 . CAISSGRVTGELFF TGTGCCATCAGCAGCGGGAGGGTCACCGGGGAGCTGTTTTTT
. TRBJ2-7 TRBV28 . CASSSLTYEQYF TGTGCCAGCAGTTCACTTACCTACGAGCAGTACTTC
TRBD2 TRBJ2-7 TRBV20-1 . CSASLAGGPGEQYF TGCAGTGCTAGTCTAGCGGGAGGGCCGGGGGAGCAGTACTTC
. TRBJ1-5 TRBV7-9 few CASSFTGASNQPQHF TGTGCCAGCAGCTTCACGGGTGCGAGCAATCAGCCCCAGCATTTT
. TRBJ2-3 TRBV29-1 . CSVEGSPSTDTQYF TGCAGCGTTGAAGGGAGCCCTAGCACAGATACGCAGTATTTT
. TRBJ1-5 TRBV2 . CASSSPRGGANQPQHF TGTGCCAGCAGTTCCCCCCGGGGGGGGGCAAATCAGCCCCAGCATTTT
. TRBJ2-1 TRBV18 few CASSPSARGEQFF TGTGCCAGCTCACCTTCGGCTCGAGGTGAGCAGTTCTTC
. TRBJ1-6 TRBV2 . CASSQGRRDSPLHF TGTGCCAGCAGTCAGGGGCGTAGGGATTCACCCCTCCACTTT
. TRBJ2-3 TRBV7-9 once CASSFLSTPTDTQYF TGTGCCAGCAGCTTTTTGTCCACACCCACAGATACGCAGTATTTT
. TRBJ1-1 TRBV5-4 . CASSFTTREGAFF TGTGCCAGCAGCTTCACCACCCGGGAGGGAGCTTTCTTT
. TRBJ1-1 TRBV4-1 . CASSQDSGLWAEAFF TGCGCCAGCAGCCAAGATAGTGGGCTTTGGGCTGAAGCTTTCTTT
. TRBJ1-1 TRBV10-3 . CAISESGAGNTEAFF TGTGCCATCAGTGAGTCCGGCGCGGGGAACACTGAAGCTTTCTTT
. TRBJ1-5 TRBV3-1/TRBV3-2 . CASSQSGGGRNQPQHF TGTGCCAGCAGCCAGAGCGGGGGGGGACGCAATCAGCCCCAGCATTTT
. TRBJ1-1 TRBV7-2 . CASSLDPPGRTEAFF TGTGCCAGCAGCTTAGATCCGCCAGGGAGGACTGAAGCTTTCTTT
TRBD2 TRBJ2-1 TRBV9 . CASSGRTSQVANEQFF TGTGCCAGCAGCGGAAGGACTAGCCAAGTTGCCAATGAGCAGTTCTTC
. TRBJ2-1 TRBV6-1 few CASSEVIGGRGEQFF TGTGCCAGCAGTGAGGTTATCGGGGGAAGGGGTGAGCAGTTCTTC
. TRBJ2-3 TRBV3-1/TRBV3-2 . CASSEGTVSTDTQYF TGTGCCAGCAGCGAAGGCACAGTAAGCACAGATACGCAGTATTTT
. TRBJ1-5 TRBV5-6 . CASSSGGGNINQPQHF TGTGCCAGCAGTTCTGGAGGCGGGAACATCAATCAGCCCCAGCATTTT
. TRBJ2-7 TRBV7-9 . CASSPRVGNSYEQYF TGTGCCAGCAGCCCTCGGGTGGGTAACTCCTACGAGCAGTACTTC
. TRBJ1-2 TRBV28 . CASMGGINYGYTF TGTGCCAGCATGGGGGGAATTAACTATGGCTACACCTTC
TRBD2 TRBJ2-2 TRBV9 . CASSVRREFGELFF TGTGCCAGCAGCGTACGGCGGGAGTTCGGGGAGCTGTTTTTT
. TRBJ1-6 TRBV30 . CAWSVLQGDSPLHF TGTGCCTGGAGTGTACTTCAGGGCGATTCACCCCTCCACTTT
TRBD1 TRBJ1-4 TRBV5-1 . CASSQNRGGNEKLFF TGCGCCAGCAGCCAAAACAGGGGGGGGAATGAAAAACTGTTTTTT
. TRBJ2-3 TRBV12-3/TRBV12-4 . CASSPRETKQYF TGTGCCAGCAGTCCGAGGGAGACGAAGCAGTATTTT
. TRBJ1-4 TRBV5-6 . CASSPWQLLFF TGTGCCAGCAGCCCCTGGCAATTACTGTTTTTT
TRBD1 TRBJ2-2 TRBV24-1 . CATSDKQGAANTGELFF TGTGCCACCAGTGATAAACAGGGGGCAGCGAACACCGGGGAGCTGTTTTTT
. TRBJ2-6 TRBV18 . CASSYISVAGANVLTF TGTGCCAGCTCATATATTTCGGTTGCCGGGGCCAACGTCCTGACTTTC
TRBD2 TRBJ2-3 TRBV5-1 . CASFSGLAGISTDTQYF TGCGCCAGCTTCAGCGGACTAGCGGGTATAAGCACAGATACGCAGTATTTT
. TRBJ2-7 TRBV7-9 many CASSLVVYRLDEQYF TGTGCCAGCAGCTTAGTTGTTTATAGGCTAGACGAGCAGTACTTC
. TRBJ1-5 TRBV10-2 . CASSAGTSGRSNQPQHF TGCGCCAGCAGTGCCGGGACCAGCGGGAGGTCAAATCAGCCCCAGCATTTT
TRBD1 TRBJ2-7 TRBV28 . CASSRTGVNEQYF TGTGCCAGCAGTAGGACAGGGGTCAACGAGCAGTACTTC
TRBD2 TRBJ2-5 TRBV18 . CASSPGLGETQYF TGTGCCAGCTCACCCGGACTAGGGGAGACCCAGTACTTC
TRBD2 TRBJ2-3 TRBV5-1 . CASSSGLAGTDTQYF TGCGCCAGCAGCTCGGGACTAGCGGGCACAGATACGCAGTATTTT
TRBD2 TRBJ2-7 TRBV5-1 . CASSAAGLAGSYEQYF TGCGCCAGCAGCGCGGCGGGACTAGCGGGATCTTACGAGCAGTACTTC
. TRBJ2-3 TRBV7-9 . CASSFGSGGQTQYF TGTGCCAGCAGCTTTGGGAGCGGAGGCCAGACGCAGTATTTT